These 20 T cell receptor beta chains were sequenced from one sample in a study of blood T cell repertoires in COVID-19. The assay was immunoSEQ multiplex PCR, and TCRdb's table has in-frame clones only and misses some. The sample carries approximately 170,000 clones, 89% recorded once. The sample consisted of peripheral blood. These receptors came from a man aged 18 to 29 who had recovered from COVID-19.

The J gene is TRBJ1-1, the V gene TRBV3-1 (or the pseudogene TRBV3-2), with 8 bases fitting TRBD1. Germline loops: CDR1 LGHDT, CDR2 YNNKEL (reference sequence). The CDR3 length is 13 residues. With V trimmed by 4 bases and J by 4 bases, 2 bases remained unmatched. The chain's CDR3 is CASSRTGGTEAFF. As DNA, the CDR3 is TGTGCCAGCAGCCGAACAGGGGGCACTGAAGCTTTCTTT.

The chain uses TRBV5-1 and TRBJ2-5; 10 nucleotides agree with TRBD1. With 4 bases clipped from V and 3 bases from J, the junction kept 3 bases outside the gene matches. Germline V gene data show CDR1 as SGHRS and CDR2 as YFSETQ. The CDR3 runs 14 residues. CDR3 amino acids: CASSRGQGKETQYF. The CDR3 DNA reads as TGCGCCAGCAGCAGGGGACAGGGGAAAGAGACCCAGTACTTC.

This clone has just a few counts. Here the CDR3 DNA reads TGTGCCAGCAGCCAGGGGTGGAATGAGCAGTTCTTC. The encoded protein is CASSQGWNEQFF. The chain recombines TRBV7-2 with TRBJ2-1; the D gene is possibly TRBD1 (6 bases). V was pared by 5 bases and J by 7 bases, with 9 bases between. The CDR3 has 12 residues. CDR1 is SGHTA and CDR2 is FQGNSA in the germline V gene. The full variable domain, with the rest looked up from reference TRBV7-2 and TRBJ2-1, is GAGVSQSPSNKVTEKGKDVELRCDPISGHTALYWYRQSLGQGLEFLIYFQGNSAPDKSGLPSDRFSAERTGGSVSTLTIQRTQQEDSAVYLCASSQGWNEQFFGPGTRLTVL.

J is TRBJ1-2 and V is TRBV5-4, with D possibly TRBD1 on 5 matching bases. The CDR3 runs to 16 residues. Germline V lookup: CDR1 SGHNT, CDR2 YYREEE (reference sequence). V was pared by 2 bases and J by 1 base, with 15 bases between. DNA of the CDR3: TGTGCCAGCAGCTTCTACGGCGGGGGGTTTAACTATGGCTACACCTTC. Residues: CASSFYGGGFNYGYTF.

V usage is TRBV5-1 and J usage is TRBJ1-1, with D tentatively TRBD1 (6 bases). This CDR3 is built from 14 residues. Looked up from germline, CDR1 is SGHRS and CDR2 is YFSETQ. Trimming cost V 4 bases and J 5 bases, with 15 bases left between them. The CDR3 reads CASSQQGSRTEAFF. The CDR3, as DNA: TGCGCCAGCAGCCAACAGGGTAGTCGAACTGAAGCTTTCTTT.

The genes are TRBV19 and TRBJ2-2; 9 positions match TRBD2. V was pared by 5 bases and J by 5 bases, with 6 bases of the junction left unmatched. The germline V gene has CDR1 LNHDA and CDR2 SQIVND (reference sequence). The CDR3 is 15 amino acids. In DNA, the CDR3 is TGTGCCAGTAGTGCCGGCGGGAGGGGTACCGGGGAGCTGTTTTTT. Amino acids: CASSAGGRGTGELFF. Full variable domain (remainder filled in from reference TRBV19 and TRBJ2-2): DGGITQSPKYLFRKEGQNVTLSCEQNLNHDAMYWYRQDPGQGLRLIYYSQIVNDFQKGDIAEGYSVSREKKESFPLTVTSAQKNPTAFYLCASSAGGRGTGELFFGEGSRLTVL.

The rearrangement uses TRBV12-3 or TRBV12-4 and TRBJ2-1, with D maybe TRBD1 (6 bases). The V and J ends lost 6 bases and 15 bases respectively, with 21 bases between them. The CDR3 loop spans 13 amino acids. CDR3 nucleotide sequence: TGTGCCAGCAGCATAGGACAGTCCCCAGTAGGGTTCTTC. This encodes CASSIGQSPVGFF.

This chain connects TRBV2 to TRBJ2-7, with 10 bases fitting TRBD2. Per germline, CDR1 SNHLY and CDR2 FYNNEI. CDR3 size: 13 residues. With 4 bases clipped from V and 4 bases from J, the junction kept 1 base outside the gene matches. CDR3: CASSGSGRYEQYF. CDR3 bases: TGTGCCAGCAGTGGTAGCGGGAGGTACGAGCAGTACTTC.

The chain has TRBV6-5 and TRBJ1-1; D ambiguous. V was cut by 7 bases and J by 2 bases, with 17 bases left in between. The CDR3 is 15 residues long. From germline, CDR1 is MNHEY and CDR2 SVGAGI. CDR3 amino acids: CASTLSKRSNTEAFF. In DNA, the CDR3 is TGTGCCAGCACCTTATCGAAGAGATCCAACACTGAAGCTTTCTTT.

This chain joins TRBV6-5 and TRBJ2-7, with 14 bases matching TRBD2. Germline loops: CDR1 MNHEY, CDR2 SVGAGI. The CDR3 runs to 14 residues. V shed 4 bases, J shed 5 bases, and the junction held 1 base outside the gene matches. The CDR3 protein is CASSLGLAGDEQYF. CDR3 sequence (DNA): TGTGCCAGCAGTTTGGGACTAGCGGGAGACGAGCAGTACTTC.

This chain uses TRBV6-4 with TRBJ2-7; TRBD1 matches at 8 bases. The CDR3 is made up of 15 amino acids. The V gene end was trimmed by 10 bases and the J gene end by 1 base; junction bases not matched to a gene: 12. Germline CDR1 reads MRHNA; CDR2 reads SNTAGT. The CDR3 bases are TGTGCCAAAGGAGAGGCCAGGGGGCGATCCTACGAGCAGTACTTC. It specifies CAKGEARGRSYEQYF.

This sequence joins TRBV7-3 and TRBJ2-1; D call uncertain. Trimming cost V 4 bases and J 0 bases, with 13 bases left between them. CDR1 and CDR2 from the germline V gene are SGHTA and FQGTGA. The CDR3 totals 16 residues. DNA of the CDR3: TGTGCCAGCAGCTCCCGGCGCGGAACCTCCTACAATGAGCAGTTCTTC. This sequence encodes CASSSRRGTSYNEQFF.

The CDR3 loop is CASSQAGGVYGYTF. The CDR3, as DNA: TGTGCCAGCAGCCAAGCAGGGGGCGTTTATGGCTACACCTTC. The V gene is TRBV5-6, the J gene TRBJ1-2, with TRBD1 matching 8 bases. CDR1 and CDR2 from the germline V gene are SGHDT and YYEEEE. The V gene end was trimmed by 4 bases and the J gene end by 5 bases; junction bases not matched to a gene: 7. CDR3 size: 14 residues.

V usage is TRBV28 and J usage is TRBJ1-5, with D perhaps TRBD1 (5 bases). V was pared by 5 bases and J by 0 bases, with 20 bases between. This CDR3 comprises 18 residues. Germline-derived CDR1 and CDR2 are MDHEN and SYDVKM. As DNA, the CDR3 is TGTGCCAGCAGTCAGATCCTGGCGGGACTGAATAGCAATCAGCCCCAGCATTTT. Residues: CASSQILAGLNSNQPQHF.

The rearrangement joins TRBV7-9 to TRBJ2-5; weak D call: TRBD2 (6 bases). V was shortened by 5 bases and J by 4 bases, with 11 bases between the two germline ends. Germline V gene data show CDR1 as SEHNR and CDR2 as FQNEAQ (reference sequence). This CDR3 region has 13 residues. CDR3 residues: CASSHSSGETQYF. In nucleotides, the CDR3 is TGTGCCAGCAGCCACAGTAGCGGAGAGACCCAGTACTTC.

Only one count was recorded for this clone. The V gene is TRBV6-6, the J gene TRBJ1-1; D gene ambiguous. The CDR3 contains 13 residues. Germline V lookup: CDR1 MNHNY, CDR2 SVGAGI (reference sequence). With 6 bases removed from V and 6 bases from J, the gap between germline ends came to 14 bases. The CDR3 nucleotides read TGTGCCAGCAGCTCCAACTCCTTTGCTGAAGCTTTCTTT. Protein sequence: CASSSNSFAEAFF.

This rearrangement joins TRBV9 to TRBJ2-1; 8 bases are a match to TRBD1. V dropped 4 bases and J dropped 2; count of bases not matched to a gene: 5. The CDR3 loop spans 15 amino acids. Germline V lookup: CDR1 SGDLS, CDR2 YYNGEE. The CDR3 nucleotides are TGTGCCAGCAGCTTACAGGGGGGACCCTACAATGAGCAGTTCTTC. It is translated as CASSLQGGPYNEQFF.

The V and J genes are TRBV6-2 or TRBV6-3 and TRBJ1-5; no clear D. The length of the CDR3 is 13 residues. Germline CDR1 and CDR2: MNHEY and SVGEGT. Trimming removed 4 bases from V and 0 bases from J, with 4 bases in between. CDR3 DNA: TGTGCCAGCAGTTCGTATAGCAATCAGCCCCAGCATTTT. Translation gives CASSSYSNQPQHF.

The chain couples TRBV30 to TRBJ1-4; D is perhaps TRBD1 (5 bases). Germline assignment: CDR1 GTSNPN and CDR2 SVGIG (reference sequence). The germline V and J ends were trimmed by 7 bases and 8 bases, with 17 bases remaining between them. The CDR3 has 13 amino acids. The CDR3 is CALVRGRGEKLFF. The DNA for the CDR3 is TGTGCCTTAGTGCGGGGGAGGGGCGAAAAACTGTTTTTT.

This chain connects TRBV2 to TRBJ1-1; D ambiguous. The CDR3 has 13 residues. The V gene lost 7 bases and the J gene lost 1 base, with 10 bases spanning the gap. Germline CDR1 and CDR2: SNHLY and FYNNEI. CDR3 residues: CASTQAPNTEAFF. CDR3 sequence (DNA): TGTGCCAGCACCCAGGCCCCGAACACTGAAGCTTTCTTT.